The next 26 T cell receptor beta chains were all read from a single sample in a study of blood T cell repertoires in COVID-19. Produced via immunoSEQ multiplex PCR; TCRdb's table is partial and in-frame only. The repertoire holds 150,000 to 200,000 clones, with 85% to 90% as singletons. Sequencing input: peripheral blood. Receptors originate from a woman between 65 and 79 years old with acute or convalescent COVID-19.

The J gene is TRBJ1-3, the V gene TRBV7-8; maybe TRBD1 (6 bases). Germline V gene lookup returns CDR1 SGHVS and CDR2 FQNEAQ. The CDR3 runs to 15 residues. The V gene lost 1 base and the J gene lost 4 bases, with 11 bases spanning the gap. In DNA form, the CDR3 reads TGTGCCAGCAGCTTAGGGGGGGGCGCAGGAAACACCATATATTTT. Translation: CASSLGGGAGNTIYF.

This chain connects TRBV4-1 to TRBJ1-5; TRBD1 matches 7 bases. The CDR3 spans 14 residues. Trimming cost V 3 bases and J 4 bases; bases outside gene matches: 3. Germline loops: CDR1 MGHRA, CDR2 YSYEKL. This chain's CDR3 is CASSQTGTNQPQHF. Written as DNA, the CDR3 is TGCGCCAGCAGCCAGACAGGGACGAATCAGCCCCAGCATTTT.

V gene TRBV2 combines with J gene TRBJ2-5; TRBD1 might be the D (6 bases). The CDR3 is 13 residues long. V was shortened by 7 bases and J by 5 bases, with 14 bases between the two germline ends. Germline CDR1 SNHLY, CDR2 FYNNEI. This chain's CDR3 is CASNRDTLETQYF. In DNA, the CDR3 is TGTGCCAGCAATCGGGACACCTTGGAGACCCAGTACTTC.

The chain joins TRBV5-1 to TRBJ2-1; 7 nucleotides agree with TRBD2. This CDR3 is built from 14 residues. Germline lookup yields CDR1 SGHRS and CDR2 YFSETQ. J lost 4 bases, V lost 1 base, and 2 bases had no gene match. The CDR3 nucleotides read TGCGCCAGCAGCTTGCCAGCGGGGTACAATGAGCAGTTCTTC. Translation: CASSLPAGYNEQFF.

The CDR3 is CASSPGTGGIWEQYF. The DNA for the CDR3 is TGCGCCAGCAGCCCCGGGACAGGGGGGATTTGGGAGCAGTACTTC. The chain employs TRBV4-3 and TRBJ2-7, with 11 nucleotides matching TRBD1. The CDR3 is 15 amino acids. Germline V gives CDR1 LGHNA, CDR2 YSLEER. The ends lost 4 bases at V and 7 bases at J; junction bases unmatched: 9.

A single count supports this clone. This rearrangement joins TRBV29-1 to TRBJ2-3; tentative D call: TRBD1 (5 bases). Trimming removed 0 bases at V and 0 bases at J, with 10 bases between. CDR3 length: 15 residues. Germline V CDR1 and CDR2: SQVTM, ANQGSEA. In DNA, the CDR3 is TGCAGCGTTGAAGACAGGGCAACTAGCACAGATACGCAGTATTTT. Protein product: CSVEDRATSTDTQYF.

This clone was detected only once. The chain combines TRBV3-1 (or the pseudogene TRBV3-2) with TRBJ2-6; no clear D gene. The V and J ends lost 1 base and 0 bases respectively, with 4 bases between them. The V gene's germline CDR1 is LGHDT and CDR2 YNNKEL (reference sequence). The CDR3 runs 15 residues. The CDR3 DNA reads as TGTGCCAGCAGCCAAGTTAACTCTGGGGCCAACGTCCTGACTTTC. Its protein product is CASSQVNSGANVLTF.

This chain connects TRBV18 to TRBJ2-1; TRBD1 might be the D (5 bases). The CDR3 has 15 residues. V was cut by 3 bases and J by 4 bases, with 13 bases left in between. Germline V gives CDR1 KGHSH, CDR2 LQKENI. The CDR3 DNA reads TGTGCCAGCTCACCTACAAGGGGCCCTTACAATGAGCAGTTCTTC. Amino acids: CASSPTRGPYNEQFF.

The genes are TRBV4-1 and TRBJ2-7; 11 nucleotides line up with TRBD1. The CDR3 length is 15 residues. After removal of 3 bases from V and 3 bases from J, the junction contained 4 bases not matched to a gene. Germline V gives CDR1 MGHRA, CDR2 YSYEKL. The CDR3: CASSQRTGGGYEQYF. The CDR3 DNA sequence: TGCGCCAGCAGCCAGAGGACAGGGGGCGGCTACGAGCAGTACTTC.

V and J are TRBV3-1 (or the pseudogene TRBV3-2) and TRBJ2-5; 7 bases are a match to TRBD1. Germline trimming cut 3 bases from V and 4 bases from J; bases unmatched to any gene: 8. Germline loops: CDR1 LGHDT, CDR2 YNNKEL (reference sequence). The CDR3 extends over 15 amino acids. This CDR3 reads CASSQTGTRRETQYF. As DNA, the CDR3 is TGTGCCAGCAGCCAGACAGGGACCCGAAGAGAGACCCAGTACTTC.

The rearrangement uses TRBV7-2 and TRBJ1-5, with unresolved D. Trimming cost V 1 base and J 9 bases, with 13 bases left between them. The CDR3 covers 14 residues. Germline V CDR1 and CDR2: SGHTA, FQGNSA. DNA of the CDR3: TGTGCCAGCAGCTTAGGGCCCATCAATGGGCCCCAGCATTTT. Protein product: CASSLGPINGPQHF.

The chain links TRBV5-1 to TRBJ2-7, with 10 bases that match TRBD1. This CDR3 is 15 amino acids long. Germline V gene data show CDR1 as SGHRS and CDR2 as YFSETQ. V lost 9 bases and J lost 5; bases outside the gene matches: 14. In nucleotides, the CDR3 is TGCGCCACGACGTGGGACGGGACAGGGGACCACGAGCAGTACTTC. Its protein product is CATTWDGTGDHEQYF.

In its sample, this clone was seen a few times. This chain joins TRBV5-4 and TRBJ2-7; a weak D match, TRBD1 (6 bases). Deletions cut 4 bases from V and 6 bases from J, with 14 bases between. Germline values: CDR1 SGHNT, CDR2 YYREEE (reference sequence). This CDR3 region has 13 residues. CDR3 region: CASSVVGGSEQYF. In DNA, the CDR3 is TGTGCCAGCAGCGTGGTAGGGGGAAGCGAGCAGTACTTC.

This clone has a handful of counts. The genes are TRBV10-1 and TRBJ1-2, with a weak D call TRBD1 (5 bases). CDR3 size: 11 residues. Germline loops: CDR1 WNHNN, CDR2 SYGVQD (reference sequence). The V end lost 9 bases, the J end lost 6 bases, and 11 bases lay between the germline ends. The DNA of the CDR3 is TGCGCCAGGAACGGGGGGAATGGCTACACCTTC. Translating gives CARNGGNGYTF.

The J gene is TRBJ1-2, the V gene TRBV6-5; 9 bases map to TRBD1. The V gene end was trimmed by 1 base and the J gene end by 2 bases; junction bases not matched to a gene: 2. Germline V gene lookup returns CDR1 MNHEY and CDR2 SVGAGI. This CDR3 is 15 amino acids long. As DNA, the CDR3 is TGTGCCAGCAGTTACTACAGGGGGCTCAACTATGGCTACACCTTC. This sequence encodes CASSYYRGLNYGYTF.

The V call is TRBV29-1, the J call TRBJ1-1; D ambiguous. CDR1 and CDR2 (germline): SQVTM, ANQGSEA. Deletions cut 6 bases from V and 0 bases from J, with 2 bases between. The CDR3 is 10 amino acids. CDR3 in amino acids: CSVLNTEAFF. CDR3 sequence (DNA): TGCAGCGTCTTGAACACTGAAGCTTTCTTT.

The chain combines TRBV18 with TRBJ2-3; 9 nucleotides line up with TRBD2. Germline V gene sequence: CDR1 KGHSH, CDR2 LQKENI. Trimming cost V 1 base and J 7 bases; bases outside gene matches: 6. The CDR3 spans 15 residues. The CDR3 nucleotides are TGTGCCAGCTCACCACTAGCGGGGGACGGAAATACGCAGTATTTT. It is translated as CASSPLAGDGNTQYF.

The rearrangement uses TRBV19 and TRBJ2-3; D is perhaps TRBD2 (6 bases). The length of the CDR3 is 15 residues. V shed 8 bases and J shed 3 bases, with 18 bases lying between them. Germline loops: CDR1 LNHDA, CDR2 SQIVND (reference sequence). In DNA, the CDR3 is TGTGCCAGTCTTCCGGGGGATGGTAAAACAGATACGCAGTATTTT. It is translated as CASLPGDGKTDTQYF.

The rearrangement links TRBV7-9 to TRBJ2-3, with TRBD2 matching over 9 bases. Unmatched junction bases numbered 6, after V lost 10 bases and J lost 1 base. Germline CDR1 reads SEHNR; CDR2 reads FQNEAQ (reference sequence). The CDR3 extends over 14 amino acids. The CDR3 sequence is CATELAGGTDTQYF. For the CDR3, the DNA is TGTGCCACCGAACTAGCGGGTGGCACAGATACGCAGTATTTT.

The V gene is TRBV2, the J gene TRBJ2-1; 8 bases align to TRBD2. There are 14 residues in the CDR3. Germline CDR1 SNHLY, CDR2 FYNNEI. Germline trimming cut 7 bases from V and 0 bases from J; bases unmatched to any gene: 2. CDR3 sequence reads: CASTGTSSYNEQFF. Written as DNA, the CDR3 is TGTGCCAGCACCGGGACTAGCTCCTACAATGAGCAGTTCTTC. The full variable domain, its missing parts supplied by reference TRBV2 and TRBJ2-1, is EPEVTQTPSHQVTQMGQEVILRCVPISNHLYFYWYRQILGQKVEFLVSFYNNEISEKSEIFDDQFSVERPDGSNFTLKIRSTKLEDSAMYFCASTGTSSYNEQFFGPGTRLTVL.

The V and J genes are TRBV6-6 and TRBJ2-7; D is ambiguous. Looked up from germline, CDR1 is MNHNY and CDR2 is SVGAGI (reference sequence). V was clipped by 6 bases and J by 7 bases, with 16 bases between them. The CDR3 runs to 13 residues. CDR3 protein: CASSLPNGREQYF. Here the CDR3 DNA reads TGTGCCAGCAGCCTGCCTAATGGTCGAGAGCAGTACTTC.

Only one count was recorded for this clone. J is TRBJ2-7 and V is TRBV7-8; D possibly corresponds to TRBD2 (6 bases). V lost 1 base and J lost 2, with 9 bases in between. Per germline, CDR1 SGHVS and CDR2 FQNEAQ. This CDR3 spans 14 amino acids. For the CDR3, the DNA is TGTGCCAGCAGCTTAGGTCTAGCGACCTACGAGCAGTACTTC. It yields the protein CASSLGLATYEQYF.

This rearrangement joins TRBV5-6 to TRBJ2-1; D is uncertain. The CDR3 contains 16 residues. Germline CDR1 SGHDT, CDR2 YYEEEE. Trimming pared 4 bases from V and 0 bases from J, leaving 14 bases between. In DNA form, the CDR3 reads TGTGCCAGCAGCGCCGGGTCTCTCAGCTCCTACAATGAGCAGTTCTTC. Encoded protein: CASSAGSLSSYNEQFF. Complete variable domain (other parts from reference TRBV5-6 and TRBJ2-1): DAGVTQSPTHLIKTRGQQVTLRCSPKSGHDTVSWYQQALGQGPQFIFQYYEEEERQRGNFPDRFSGHQFPNYSSELNVNALLLGDSALYLCASSAGSLSSYNEQFFGPGTRLTVL.

The J gene is TRBJ2-3, the V gene TRBV5-1; 9 bases map to TRBD2. V shed 3 bases, J shed 6 bases, and the junction held 8 bases outside the gene matches. Per germline, CDR1 SGHRS and CDR2 YFSETQ. This CDR3 has 15 residues. The CDR3: CASSSTGLASDTQYF. The CDR3 DNA reads as TGCGCCAGCAGCTCCACAGGACTAGCGAGTGATACGCAGTATTTT.

The chain couples TRBV5-1 to TRBJ2-3; no firm D call. The CDR3 contains 14 residues. Trimming removed 0 bases from V and 2 bases from J, with 7 bases in between. Germline CDR1 is SGHRS and CDR2 is YFSETQ. The CDR3 DNA sequence: TGCGCCAGCAGCTTGGGACTTTCCACAGATACGCAGTATTTT. As protein: CASSLGLSTDTQYF.

The V call is TRBV27, the J call TRBJ2-7; tentatively, D is TRBD2 (5 bases). This CDR3 region has 14 residues. The germline gives CDR1 MNHEY, CDR2 SMNVEV (reference sequence). Trimming removed 3 bases at V and 2 bases at J, with 11 bases between. In nucleotides, the CDR3 is TGTGCCAGCAGTTTTGAGGGAAATGCCTACGAGCAGTACTTC. This codes for CASSFEGNAYEQYF.